This note documents a single T cell receptor beta chain sequence. Its antigen is not identified. This entry comes from a study of cytomegalovirus exposure and HLA in healthy donors. Study observations and caveats: TCR beta sequences numbering about 17,000 were associated with HLA alleles at 0.05 false discovery rate in a later analysis. CMV serostatus stood as the only immune exposure information on hand.

PCR amplification relied on 60 Vbeta primers (plus 13 Jbeta primers). The data were produced by immunoSEQ multiplex PCR, yet TCRdb's version contains in-frame clones alone and is incomplete. Seen here are around 150,000 clones, 70% to 85% observed once, and the top ten hold approximately 1.5%. The CDR3 totals 14 residues. Deletions cut 3 bases from V and 3 bases from J, with 9 bases between. Germline loops: CDR1 SEHNR, CDR2 FQNEAQ (reference sequence). The specimen was PBMCs. The chain joins TRBV7-9 to TRBJ2-1, with D perhaps matching TRBD2 (6 bases). The origin of this receptor is a man aged 25-45 years in good health and CMV-seropositive. The CDR3 bases are TGTGCCAGCAGCTTGGGGGGATTCTACAATGAGCAGTTCTTC. Residues: CASSLGGFYNEQFF. Based on the CDR3 plus reference TRBV7-9 and TRBJ2-1, the full variable domain is DTGVSQNPRHKITKRGQNVTFRCDPISEHNRLYWYRQTLGQGPEFLTYFQNEAQLEKSRLLSDRFSAERPKGSFSTLEIQRTEQGDSAMYLCASSLGGFYNEQFFGPGTRLTVL.